These 28 T cell receptor beta chains share one sample of origin, sequenced in a study of beta chain features in type 1 diabetes. Investigators reverse transcribed all isolated RNA, so they sequenced expressed TCRB transcripts. Clones were read by immunoSEQ multiplex PCR, and TCRdb kept only the in-frame ones, dropping some. Of fewer than 650,000 clones listed, 15% were seen once; the top ten hold about 0.093%. Sequencing used naive CD4+ T cells from blood. The receptors were gathered from a man aged 18 to 30 in good health.

This clone was seen only a few times. The chain uses TRBV7-3 and TRBJ1-2; 8 nucleotides match TRBD1. Germline V gene lookup returns CDR1 SGHTA and CDR2 FQGTGA. The CDR3 is 16 amino acids. V shed 5 bases and J 0 bases; nucleotides not matched to a gene: 8. The CDR3 spells CASSPDRGLTNYGYTF. The CDR3 nucleotides are TGTGCCAGCAGCCCTGACAGGGGCCTCACTAACTATGGCTACACCTTC.

In its sample, this clone was seen once. This chain uses TRBV28 with TRBJ2-7, with D possibly matching TRBD1 (5 bases). The CDR3 spans 20 residues. Germline V gene lookup returns CDR1 MDHEN and CDR2 SYDVKM. V was trimmed by 0 bases and J by 0 bases, leaving 24 bases between them. The CDR3 nucleotides read TGTGCCAGCAGTTTATGGAGGAAAGGCAGGGCCAGACGACACTCCTACGAGCAGTACTTC. As protein: CASSLWRKGRARRHSYEQYF.

A few counts support this clone. This chain joins TRBV18 and TRBJ2-3; D might be TRBD2 (6 bases). In germline, CDR1 is KGHSH, CDR2 LQKENI. V was pared by 2 bases and J by 6 bases, with 21 bases between. The CDR3 extends over 17 amino acids. The CDR3 DNA is TGTGCCAGCTCACCATCCCCGGGGGAGGATTTTACGGATACGCAGTATTTT. Protein product: CASSPSPGEDFTDTQYF.

This clone has more than one count but fewer than ten. The J gene is TRBJ2-3, the V gene TRBV7-2, with D perhaps assigned TRBD1 or TRBD2 (5 bases each). The CDR3 contains 15 residues. The V gene lost 5 bases and the J gene lost 0 bases, with 12 bases spanning the gap. The germline V gene has CDR1 SGHTA and CDR2 FQGNSA. In DNA form, the CDR3 reads TGTGCCAGCAGCCCTAGCTGGGGCAGCACAGATACGCAGTATTTT. Translation: CASSPSWGSTDTQYF.

This clone has more than one count but fewer than ten. V is TRBV10-3 and J is TRBJ2-7; 9 positions agree with TRBD1. The CDR3 has 14 residues. J gave up 3 bases and V 6 bases, and 6 bases lay outside the gene matches. Germline V lookup: CDR1 ENHRY, CDR2 SYGVKD. CDR3 nucleotides: TGTGCCATCAGGGCCGGGACAGGGATCTACGAGCAGTACTTC. Translated: CAIRAGTGIYEQYF.

About this clone: Other DNA sequences in the sample encode the same CDR3. The chain combines TRBV9 with TRBJ2-1; possible D gene TRBD2, 6 bases. CDR3 length: 13 residues. In germline, CDR1 is SGDLS, CDR2 YYNGEE. V was shortened by 0 bases and J by 10 bases, with 11 bases between the two germline ends. CDR3 bases: TGTGCCAGCAGCGTAGCTGATGGGGGGGAGCAGTTCTTC. It specifies CASSVADGGEQFF. Drawing the rest from reference TRBV9 and TRBJ2-1, the complete variable domain is DSGVTQTPKHLITATGQRVTLRCSPRSGDLSVYWYQQSLDQGLQFLIQYYNGEERAKGNILERFSAQQFPDLHSELNLSSLELGDSALYFCASSVADGGEQFFGPGTRLTVL.

In DNA form, the CDR3 reads TGTGCCAGCAGCTTAGCGCCCACAGTAACCTACAATGAGCAGTTCTTC. This codes for CASSLAPTVTYNEQFF. The chain couples TRBV7-2 to TRBJ2-1; D is unresolved. The CDR3 length is 16 residues. Trimming shortened V by 0 bases and J by 2 bases, and 11 bases separated the two germline ends. Looked up from germline, CDR1 is SGHTA and CDR2 is FQGNSA.

This clone was recorded a few times. The V call is TRBV11-1, the J call TRBJ2-5; possible D gene TRBD2, 6 bases. Trimming removed 1 base from V and 5 bases from J, with 11 bases in between. The CDR3 sequence is 14 residues long. Germline CDR1 is SGHAT and CDR2 is FQDESV (reference sequence). DNA for the CDR3: TGTGCCAGCAGCTTAGTAGCGGCCCGGGAGACCCAGTACTTC. Translation gives CASSLVAARETQYF. Variable domain in full (rest from reference TRBV11-1 and TRBJ2-5): EAEVAQSPRYKITEKSQAVAFWCDPISGHATLYWYRQILGQGPELLVQFQDESVVDDSQLPKDRFSAERLKGVDSTLKIQPAELGDSAMYLCASSLVAARETQYFGPGTRLLVL.

In DNA, the CDR3 is TGCGCCAGCAGTCAATCGGAGCAGCGGAATGGCTACACCTTC. Translation gives CASSQSEQRNGYTF. The chain joins TRBV23-1 to TRBJ1-2; D remains unclear. TRBV23-1 is an ORF for which the function is uncertain. V dropped 0 bases and J dropped 6 bases, with 11 bases sitting between them. The CDR3 has 14 residues.

This clone was detected a few times. CDR3 in amino acids: CASSVAGNSQETQYF. Written as DNA, the CDR3 is TGTGCCAGCAGCGTAGCTGGGAACAGTCAAGAGACCCAGTACTTC. The rearrangement links TRBV9 to TRBJ2-5, with unresolved D. V lost 0 bases, J lost 2 bases, and 11 bases lay in between. The CDR3 covers 15 residues. Germline-derived CDR1 and CDR2 are SGDLS and YYNGEE.

This clone was counted between two and nine times. J is TRBJ2-1 and V is TRBV2; 8 positions match TRBD2. From germline, CDR1 is SNHLY and CDR2 FYNNEI. The CDR3 is 14 amino acids. Losses at the gene ends were 5 bases for V and 4 bases for J; bases not matched to a gene: 4. The CDR3 DNA sequence: TGTGCCAGCAGTACGAAGCGGGAGTACAATGAGCAGTTCTTC. It yields the protein CASSTKREYNEQFF.

The V gene is TRBV18, the J gene TRBJ2-3; no definite D call. The ends were cut back, 1 base at V and 2 bases at J, with 4 bases in the middle. CDR3 length: 13 amino acids. Germline lookup yields CDR1 KGHSH and CDR2 LQKENI. The CDR3 loop reads CASSPRITDTQYF. In DNA form, the CDR3 reads TGTGCCAGCTCACCACGGATCACAGATACGCAGTATTTT.

V and J are TRBV5-4 and TRBJ1-2; 7 bases fit TRBD1. In germline, CDR1 is SGHNT, CDR2 YYREEE (reference sequence). The V gene end was trimmed by 2 bases and the J gene end by 2 bases; junction bases not matched to a gene: 3. The CDR3 contains 14 residues. CDR3 DNA sequence: TGTGCCAGCAGCTTCGGGACAGAGAACTATGGCTACACCTTC. Translating it yields CASSFGTENYGYTF.

This clone came up a few times. This chain uses TRBV7-2 with TRBJ2-1; the match to TRBD1 covers 7 bases. V gave up 1 base and J gave up 9 bases; unmatched junction bases: 9. CDR3 size: 15 residues. Germline V gives CDR1 SGHTA, CDR2 FQGNSA. The CDR3 reads CASSLGQGSGSEQFF. CDR3 nucleotides: TGTGCCAGCAGCTTAGGACAGGGATCGGGGAGTGAGCAGTTCTTC.

This clone has a handful of counts. This chain links TRBV19 with TRBJ2-3; D may be TRBD2 (6 bases). The CDR3 covers 14 residues. V lost 7 bases and J 6 bases, leaving 17 bases between the germline ends. Germline CDR1 and CDR2: LNHDA and SQIVND (reference sequence). The CDR3 sequence: CASNRAGTEDTQYF. The DNA for the CDR3 is TGTGCCAGTAACCGCGCGGGGACCGAGGATACGCAGTATTTT. Full variable domain (rest looked up from reference TRBV19 and TRBJ2-3): DGGITQSPKYLFRKEGQNVTLSCEQNLNHDAMYWYRQDPGQGLRLIYYSQIVNDFQKGDIAEGYSVSREKKESFPLTVTSAQKNPTAFYLCASNRAGTEDTQYFGPGTRLTVL.

The V gene is TRBV14, the J gene TRBJ2-3, with 8 nucleotides matching TRBD2. This CDR3 is 14 amino acids long. Germline V gene sequence: CDR1 SGHDN, CDR2 FVKESK. V dropped 6 bases and J dropped 3; count of bases not matched to a gene: 5. The CDR3 region is CASRRAGVTDTQYF. CDR3 coding DNA: TGTGCCAGCAGACGAGCGGGGGTAACAGATACGCAGTATTTT.

The chain couples TRBV9 to TRBJ1-1; no reliable D call. The length of the CDR3 is 14 residues. Germline V CDR1 and CDR2: SGDLS, YYNGEE. Trimming cost V 6 bases and J 0 bases, with 12 bases left between them. CDR3 DNA: TGTGCCAGCAATGAGGGCCCCATGAACACTGAAGCTTTCTTT. This sequence encodes CASNEGPMNTEAFF. Based on the CDR3 plus reference TRBV9 and TRBJ1-1, the full variable domain is DSGVTQTPKHLITATGQRVTLRCSPRSGDLSVYWYQQSLDQGLQFLIQYYNGEERAKGNILERFSAQQFPDLHSELNLSSLELGDSALYFCASNEGPMNTEAFFGQGTRLTVV.

This clone was counted a few times. The genes are TRBV13 and TRBJ2-7; D possibly corresponds to TRBD1 (6 bases). V was pared by 3 bases and J by 3 bases, with 9 bases between. CDR1 is PRHDT and CDR2 is FYEKMQ in the germline V gene (reference sequence). The CDR3 consists of 13 residues. The CDR3 DNA reads TGTGCCAGCAGCTTCAGGGGTGGCTACGAGCAGTACTTC. It is translated as CASSFRGGYEQYF.

In its sample, this clone was seen a few times. The chain carries TRBV20-1 and TRBJ2-3, with D unclear. Germline V gene sequence: CDR1 DFQATT, CDR2 SNEGSKA (reference sequence). CDR3 length: 11 residues. V lost 7 bases to trimming and J lost 3 bases, with 8 bases between them. CDR3 protein: CSVWATDTQYF. The CDR3 DNA sequence: TGCAGTGTCTGGGCGACAGATACGCAGTATTTT.

V usage is TRBV6-1 and J usage is TRBJ2-3; D might be TRBD2 (5 bases). V was shortened by 8 bases and J by 2 bases, with 8 bases between the two germline ends. The length of the CDR3 is 12 residues. CDR1 MNHNS and CDR2 SASEGT come from the germline V gene. CDR3: CASYRDTDTQYF. CDR3 nucleotide sequence: TGTGCCAGCTACCGGGACACAGATACGCAGTATTTT.

This clone turned up a few times. The rearrangement uses TRBV6-5 and TRBJ1-2; a possible D gene is TRBD1 (5 bases). The CDR3 is 11 amino acids. Trimming stripped 7 bases from V and 9 bases from J, with 12 bases between. Germline V gene sequence: CDR1 MNHEY, CDR2 SVGAGI. The CDR3 spells CASTGGDRYTF. The CDR3 DNA reads TGTGCCAGCACCGGGGGAGACCGCTACACCTTC.

The CDR3 sequence is CASSLAGLAGGYEQYF. In DNA, the CDR3 is TGTGCCAGCAGCTTGGCCGGACTAGCGGGAGGTTACGAGCAGTACTTC. The chain recombines TRBV5-5 with TRBJ2-5; 14 nucleotides line up with TRBD2. The J call may be mistaken, given a closer DNA end match to TRBJ2-7. The CDR3 totals 16 residues. Germline values: CDR1 SGHKS, CDR2 YYEKEE (reference sequence).

V usage is TRBV11-2 and J usage is TRBJ1-6; unclear D gene. The CDR3 extends over 17 amino acids. Per the germline V gene, CDR1 is SGHAT and CDR2 is FQNNGV. Trimming stripped 4 bases from V and 0 bases from J, with 13 bases between. The CDR3 sequence: CASSSGIGSSYNSPLHF. The DNA for the CDR3 is TGTGCCAGCAGCTCCGGGATTGGGAGCTCCTATAATTCACCCCTCCACTTT.

The chain links TRBV5-5 to TRBJ1-2, with D possibly TRBD1 on 5 matching bases. CDR1 and CDR2 from the germline V gene are SGHKS and YYEKEE (reference sequence). The CDR3 spans 16 residues. V shed 3 bases and J shed 2 bases, with 17 bases lying between them. The CDR3 sequence is CASSSTETLLNYGYTF. The CDR3 nucleotides read TGTGCCAGCAGCTCGACAGAGACGCTACTAAACTATGGCTACACCTTC.

This chain connects TRBV6-5 to TRBJ2-2; the D gene is possibly TRBD1 (5 bases). V was cut by 5 bases and J by 7 bases, with 17 bases left in between. There are 15 residues in the CDR3. In germline, CDR1 is MNHEY, CDR2 SVGAGI. CDR3 sequence (DNA): TGTGCCAGCAGTCCCCCCAGGGTGGGCGGCGGGGAGCTGTTTTTT. Translation gives CASSPPRVGGGELFF.

A note on this clone: The identical CDR3 is also encoded by other nucleotide sequences in the sample. This chain's CDR3 is CSVMGRMNTEAFF. Written as DNA, the CDR3 is TGCAGCGTGATGGGACGAATGAACACTGAAGCTTTCTTT. The genes are TRBV29-1 and TRBJ1-1; D is perhaps TRBD1 (5 bases). Germline V gene sequence: CDR1 SQVTM, CDR2 ANQGSEA. V was shortened by 6 bases and J by 0 bases, with 11 bases between the two germline ends. The CDR3 length is 13 residues.

This clone was picked up a small number of times. V is TRBV18 and J is TRBJ1-4; D ambiguous. V lost 4 bases and J 4 bases, leaving 7 bases between the germline ends. CDR3 size: 13 residues. Germline values: CDR1 KGHSH, CDR2 LQKENI. The CDR3 here is CASSLESNEKLFF. The CDR3, as DNA: TGTGCCAGCTCACTGGAGAGTAATGAAAAACTGTTTTTT.

This clone was recorded a few times. The chain carries TRBV5-1 and TRBJ2-7; TRBD1 aligns across 10 bases. Germline V CDR1 and CDR2: SGHRS, YFSETQ. The CDR3 covers 14 residues. V shed 3 bases, J shed 3 bases, and the junction held 3 bases outside the gene matches. The CDR3 spells CASSSGTGDYEQYF. The CDR3 nucleotides are TGCGCCAGCAGCTCCGGGACAGGGGACTACGAGCAGTACTTC.